The 30 T cell receptor beta chains given below trace back to one sample, sequenced in a study of blood T cell repertoires in COVID-19. Produced via immunoSEQ multiplex PCR; TCRdb's table is partial and in-frame only. The sample records a few hundred thousand clones, around 85% being singletons. The sequenced material came from peripheral blood. These receptors were collected from a human donor with COVID-19, enrolled during active disease. The donor label of this sample is uncertain.

The V call is TRBV9, the J call TRBJ1-1; the D is unclear. Germline V CDR1 and CDR2: SGDLS, YYNGEE. The CDR3 covers 14 residues. Trimming pared 4 bases from V and 2 bases from J, leaving 12 bases between. CDR3 sequence reads: CASSPNTVNTEAFF. In DNA, the CDR3 is TGTGCCAGCAGCCCCAACACAGTCAACACTGAAGCTTTCTTT.

The chain combines TRBV5-4 with TRBJ2-5; 9 bases map to TRBD2. There are 17 residues in the CDR3. Losses at the gene ends were 4 bases for V and 5 bases for J; bases not matched to a gene: 15. The germline gives CDR1 SGHNT, CDR2 YYREEE (reference sequence). In DNA form, the CDR3 reads TGTGCCAGCAGCCCCCCCGTGGTAGCGGGAGTCAGTGAGACCCAGTACTTC. This sequence encodes CASSPPVVAGVSETQYF.

The chain is built from TRBV4-1 and TRBJ1-2; 8 bases align to TRBD1. CDR3 length: 18 amino acids. Trimming at V came to 0 bases and at J to 1 base, leaving 10 bases not matched to a gene. Looked up from germline, CDR1 is MGHRA and CDR2 is YSYEKL. CDR3 region: CASSQDLGRDRHNYGYTF. The DNA for the CDR3 is TGCGCCAGCAGCCAAGATTTGGGCAGGGACAGGCATAACTATGGCTACACCTTC.

This clone was seen only a few times. V and J are TRBV19 and TRBJ1-1, with 9 nucleotides matching TRBD1. The CDR3 is 15 residues long. Looked up from germline, CDR1 is LNHDA and CDR2 is SQIVND (reference sequence). With V trimmed by 8 bases and J by 0 bases, 7 bases remained unmatched. The CDR3 coding sequence is TGTGCCAGTGCCCCGGGACAGGGTCTGAACACTGAAGCTTTCTTT. Its translation: CASAPGQGLNTEAFF.

This clone has just a few counts. Sequence at one end of the junction differs from germline and may be a read error. The V call is TRBV11-2, the J call TRBJ2-1; a possible D gene is TRBD1 (7 bases). CDR1 SGHAT and CDR2 FQNNGV come from the germline V gene. The CDR3 is made up of 13 amino acids. The CDR3 nucleotides are TGTGCCAGCATCTTAGCAGGGGGGAATGAGCAGTTCTTC. Its translation is CASILAGGNEQFF.

The rearrangement links TRBV4-3 to TRBJ1-1; a weak D match, TRBD1 (5 bases). The V gene's germline CDR1 is LGHNA and CDR2 YSLEER. The CDR3 covers 18 residues. V was shortened by 0 bases and J by 0 bases, with 17 bases between the two germline ends. CDR3 in amino acids: CASSQDVGGGELNTEAFF. CDR3 nucleotide sequence: TGCGCCAGCAGCCAAGATGTGGGGGGTGGAGAGTTGAACACTGAAGCTTTCTTT.

The V gene is TRBV30, the J gene TRBJ1-3, with D tentatively TRBD1 (6 bases). Germline V gene data show CDR1 as GTSNPN and CDR2 as SVGIG (reference sequence). The CDR3 contains 15 residues. Trimming removed 0 bases at V and 1 base at J, with 10 bases between. CDR3 sequence (DNA): TGTGCCTGGAGTGTGGGACAACATTCTGGAAACACCATATATTTT. It encodes CAWSVGQHSGNTIYF.

This chain connects TRBV5-1 to TRBJ1-4; no reliable D call. CDR3 length: 20 amino acids. CDR1 is SGHRS and CDR2 is YFSETQ in the germline V gene. Deletions cut 0 bases from V and 0 bases from J, with 21 bases between. CDR3 residues: CASSLGFEQSYFATNEKLFF. The CDR3 DNA is TGCGCCAGCAGCTTGGGGTTTGAACAGTCCTATTTTGCAACTAATGAAAAACTGTTTTTT.

The chain has TRBV2 and TRBJ2-7; tentative D call: TRBD1 (6 bases). CDR3 length: 15 amino acids. Germline V gene lookup returns CDR1 SNHLY and CDR2 FYNNEI. V lost 7 bases, J lost 0 bases, and 16 bases lay in between. CDR3 residues: CASMQVTGPSYEQYF. CDR3 in DNA: TGTGCCAGCATGCAAGTAACAGGGCCCTCCTACGAGCAGTACTTC.

This clone was counted only a few times. V usage is TRBV7-8 and J usage is TRBJ1-2; 9 nucleotides agree with TRBD1. The CDR3 totals 16 residues. V was pared by 5 bases and J by 5 bases, with 12 bases of the junction left unmatched. The germline V gene encodes CDR1 SGHVS and CDR2 FQNEAQ. Written as DNA, the CDR3 is TGTGCCAGCAGCCCCCGCTTTACAGGGGGCCCTTATGGCTACACCTTC. It specifies CASSPRFTGGPYGYTF.

Here the CDR3 reads CASSPSGQEHQETQYF. DNA for the CDR3: TGTGCCAGCAGTCCCTCGGGACAGGAGCACCAAGAGACCCAGTACTTC. The V gene is TRBV28, the J gene TRBJ2-5; 8 bases fit TRBD1. This CDR3 comprises 16 residues. Germline V gives CDR1 MDHEN, CDR2 SYDVKM. The trim removed 5 bases at V and 0 bases at J, leaving 8 bases unmatched.

The chain couples TRBV5-5 to TRBJ1-5; 11 nucleotides agree with TRBD1. Germline V gene lookup returns CDR1 SGHKS and CDR2 YYEKEE (reference sequence). With 4 bases clipped from V and 6 bases from J, the junction kept 6 bases outside the gene matches. This CDR3 is built from 15 residues. The CDR3 spells CASSPGQGAAQPQHF. Written as DNA, the CDR3 is TGTGCCAGCAGCCCAGGACAGGGGGCCGCTCAGCCCCAGCATTTT.

CDR3 coding DNA: TGTGCCACCAGCAGAGTGGCGGATTCACCCCTCCACTTT. This codes for CATSRVADSPLHF. The chain links TRBV15 to TRBJ1-6; D remains ambiguous. The ends were cut back, 1 base at V and 8 bases at J, with 6 bases in the middle. The CDR3 is 13 residues long. Germline V lookup: CDR1 LNHNV, CDR2 YYDKDF (reference sequence).

This clone was counted a single time. This chain connects TRBV15 to TRBJ2-1; possible D gene TRBD2, 5 bases. There are 16 residues in the CDR3. The V and J ends lost 8 bases and 7 bases respectively, with 24 bases between them. Germline CDR1 is LNHNV and CDR2 is YYDKDF (reference sequence). The CDR3 nucleotides are TGTGCCACCGGGCGGCGAGATCCTACTTCGGGGAATGAGCAGTTCTTC. Protein sequence: CATGRRDPTSGNEQFF.

The rearrangement uses TRBV18 and TRBJ2-1; 13 bases align to TRBD2. The germline V gene encodes CDR1 KGHSH and CDR2 LQKENI. The CDR3 extends over 17 amino acids. V shed 5 bases, J shed 9 bases, and the junction held 13 bases outside the gene matches. In DNA form, the CDR3 reads TGTGCCAGCTCAGTCGGCGGACTAGCGGGGGATTACGGTGAGCAGTTCTTC. Amino acid sequence: CASSVGGLAGDYGEQFF.

The V gene is TRBV5-1, the J gene TRBJ1-5; TRBD1 aligns across 8 bases. The germline V gene encodes CDR1 SGHRS and CDR2 YFSETQ. J lost 5 bases, V lost 4 bases, and 2 bases had no gene match. The CDR3 totals 13 residues. CDR3 residues: CASSQGAHQPQHF. As DNA, the CDR3 is TGCGCCAGCAGCCAGGGGGCCCATCAGCCCCAGCATTTT.

Note on this clone: Other DNA sequences from this sample encode an identical CDR3 as well. The rearrangement links TRBV28 to TRBJ1-1, with D possibly TRBD1 on 5 matching bases. CDR3 length: 15 amino acids. Trimming cost V 4 bases and J 1 base, with 13 bases left between them. Germline CDR1 and CDR2: MDHEN and SYDVKM. The CDR3 bases are TGTGCCAGCAGTTCCGGAGGGGCGGGGAACACTGAAGCTTTCTTT. This sequence encodes CASSSGGAGNTEAFF.

The rearrangement uses TRBV27 and TRBJ1-1; 9 bases are a match to TRBD1. The CDR3 consists of 18 residues. V lost 8 bases, J lost 5 bases, and 21 bases stayed unmatched. In germline, CDR1 is MNHEY, CDR2 SMNVEV (reference sequence). The CDR3 loop is CASWAMYRGLRRGTEAFF. DNA of the CDR3: TGTGCCAGCTGGGCAATGTACAGGGGGCTTCGGCGCGGTACTGAAGCTTTCTTT.

The V call is TRBV3-1 (or the pseudogene TRBV3-2), the J call TRBJ1-1, with 11 bases lining up with TRBD1. Germline CDR1 LGHDT, CDR2 YNNKEL (reference sequence). The CDR3 runs 15 residues. Losses at the gene ends were 6 bases for V and 1 base for J; bases not matched to a gene: 4. This CDR3 reads CASRDRGPSNTEAFF. CDR3 sequence (DNA): TGTGCCAGCAGGGACAGGGGGCCGTCGAACACTGAAGCTTTCTTT.

The chain joins TRBV19 to TRBJ2-5; TRBD1 agrees at 9 bases. J gave up 7 bases and V 7 bases, and 10 bases lay outside the gene matches. The CDR3 runs to 14 residues. Germline CDR1 and CDR2: LNHDA and SQIVND (reference sequence). The CDR3 sequence is CASKKQGAVGTQYF. CDR3 DNA: TGTGCCAGTAAAAAACAGGGGGCGGTGGGGACCCAGTACTTC.

V gene TRBV14 combines with J gene TRBJ1-2; D ambiguous. Per germline, CDR1 SGHDN and CDR2 FVKESK. Trimming pared 4 bases from V and 0 bases from J, leaving 18 bases between. The CDR3 has 17 amino acids. The CDR3 protein is CASSLGSGTFANYGYTF. DNA of the CDR3: TGTGCCAGCAGCCTCGGGAGCGGAACATTTGCTAACTATGGCTACACCTTC.

The genes are TRBV6-5 and TRBJ1-3; D is perhaps TRBD1 (5 bases). V dropped 8 bases and J dropped 2 bases, with 10 bases sitting between them. Germline CDR1 is MNHEY and CDR2 is SVGAGI. This CDR3 has 13 residues. CDR3 loop: CASLRGPGNTIYF. The CDR3 nucleotides read TGTGCCAGCCTGCGGGGACCTGGAAACACCATATATTTT.

This rearrangement joins TRBV19 to TRBJ2-7, with 8 bases identical to TRBD1. The junction had 1 base not matched to a gene; V was cut back by 6 bases and J by 3 bases. Germline V gives CDR1 LNHDA, CDR2 SQIVND (reference sequence). CDR3 length: 12 residues. CDR3 nucleotide sequence: TGTGCCAGTAGCACAGGGGGCTACGAGCAGTACTTC. Amino acid sequence: CASSTGGYEQYF.

The chain uses TRBV24-1 and TRBJ2-3, with 12 bases aligning to TRBD2. The trim removed 4 bases at V and 3 bases at J, leaving 7 bases unmatched. CDR1 KGHDR and CDR2 SFDVKD come from the germline V gene. The CDR3 length is 17 residues. CDR3 amino acids: CATSEGTSGLGTDTQYF. The CDR3 DNA reads TGTGCCACCAGTGAGGGGACTAGCGGGCTCGGAACAGATACGCAGTATTTT.

The CDR3 DNA reads as TGTGCCAGCAGCTTAAGTAGCACCGGGGAGCTGTTTTTT. Amino acids: CASSLSSTGELFF. V and J are TRBV12-3 or TRBV12-4 and TRBJ2-2; D call uncertain. This CDR3 region has 13 residues. V lost 6 bases, J lost 4 bases, and 9 bases lay in between.

The chain joins TRBV3-1 (or the pseudogene TRBV3-2) to TRBJ2-1; 8 positions match TRBD2. J gave up 6 bases and V 1 base, and 11 bases lay outside the gene matches. This CDR3 comprises 17 residues. Germline values: CDR1 LGHDT, CDR2 YNNKEL (reference sequence). CDR3 sequence reads: CASSQGRSSGPTNEQFF. The CDR3 bases are TGTGCCAGCAGCCAAGGAAGATCTAGCGGGCCCACCAATGAGCAGTTCTTC.

This CDR3 is CAWSLGGEGEKLFF. CDR3 coding DNA: TGTGCCTGGTCCCTGGGGGGGGAGGGCGAAAAACTGTTTTTT. The chain uses TRBV30 and TRBJ1-4; D might be TRBD1 (5 bases). The CDR3 has 14 amino acids. Germline V gene lookup returns CDR1 GTSNPN and CDR2 SVGIG (reference sequence). Trimming cost V 5 bases and J 8 bases, with 18 bases left between them. The full variable domain, in which reference TRBV30 and TRBJ1-4 provide the parts outside the CDR3, is SQTIHQWPATLVQPVGSPLSLECTVEGTSNPNLYWYRQAAGRGLQLLFYSVGIGQISSEVPQNLSASRPQDRQFILSSKKLLLSDSGFYLCAWSLGGEGEKLFFGSGTQLSVL.

The gene calls are TRBV6-5 and TRBJ1-4; 8 nucleotides line up with TRBD1. The CDR3 spans 15 residues. V gave up 6 bases and J gave up 8 bases; unmatched junction bases: 11. The germline V gene has CDR1 MNHEY and CDR2 SVGAGI. The CDR3 here is CASRAETGVGEKLFF. CDR3 nucleotides: TGTGCCAGCAGGGCCGAGACAGGGGTAGGAGAAAAACTGTTTTTT.

The genes are TRBV7-2 and TRBJ1-4, with D perhaps matching TRBD1 (6 bases). The germline CDR1 and CDR2 sequences are SGHTA and FQGNSA. V was shortened by 5 bases and J by 11 bases, with 15 bases between the two germline ends. The CDR3 totals 13 residues. The DNA for the CDR3 is TGTGCCAGCAGCCTTACTACAAGGGGGAAACTGTTTTTT. This codes for CASSLTTRGKLFF.

Concerning this clone itself: In the same sample, other DNA sequences code for this CDR3. This chain joins TRBV28 and TRBJ2-7; tentatively, D is TRBD2 (5 bases). This CDR3 has 13 residues. With 3 bases removed from V and 4 bases from J, the gap between germline ends came to 10 bases. The germline V gene encodes CDR1 MDHEN and CDR2 SYDVKM. The CDR3 loop is CASSLPSRYEQYF. The CDR3 coding sequence is TGTGCCAGCAGTTTGCCTAGCCGATACGAGCAGTACTTC.